The clone carrying this T cell receptor beta chain was seen only a few times. Its antigen is unidentified. Documented time point: week 47, end of study. Each vaccine dose was 300 ug of mutant IDH1 20-mer peptide, with topical imiquimod. TCRdb's table, derived via immunoSEQ multiplex PCR, lists solely in-frame clones and lacks some. This sample has 40,000 to 50,000 clones, with around 82% found just once. This entry comes from a study of a mutant IDH1 vaccine in newly diagnosed glioma. The V gene lost 7 bases and the J gene lost 8 bases, with 17 bases spanning the gap. Germline CDR1 is SEHNR and CDR2 is FQNEAQ (reference sequence). The CDR3 spans 14 residues.

The TCR originated in a man aged 18-30 years with glioma. Some clones in this sample may be carry-over from other donors' samples. The source material was PBMCs, sampled from a glioma patient whose treatment included an IDH1 peptide vaccine. This rearrangement joins TRBV7-9 to TRBJ1-4; the D is unclear. The chain's CDR3 is CASNPGGQKEKLFF. The CDR3 region has the DNA TGTGCCAGCAACCCCGGAGGGCAGAAAGAAAAACTGTTTTTT.